The 25 T cell receptor beta chains below all came from one sample that was sequenced in a study of CD8 T cells in Susac syndrome. Reverse transcription used about 0.45 to 1 ug RNA and random hexamers. MiXCR, applied by TCRdb to the immunoSEQ multiplex PCR reads, yields one record per CDR3 protein. The data contain about 60,000 distinct CDR3 sequences, 85% to 95% of them singletons. Sequencing was performed on CD8+ T cells from PBMCs. The source is a human donor in good health.

Only one count was recorded for this clonotype. The rearrangement uses TRBV28 and TRBJ2-7; 7 nucleotides line up with TRBD1. This CDR3 is 14 amino acids long. Germline lookup yields CDR1 MDHEN and CDR2 SYDVKM. The V and J ends lost 5 bases and 7 bases, in that order; junction bases with no gene match: 11. The CDR3 here is CASSELQGLEEQYF. The CDR3 DNA is TGTGCCAGCAGTGAACTACAGGGGCTGGAGGAGCAGTACTTC.

This chain uses TRBV20-1 with TRBJ2-3; 15 bases agree with TRBD2. Germline V gene sequence: CDR1 DFQATT, CDR2 SNEGSKA (reference sequence). There are 17 residues in the CDR3. Trimming cost V 5 bases and J 5 bases; bases outside gene matches: 11. CDR3 DNA sequence: TGCAGTGCTCCACACGGGACTAGCGGGGGGCTCGGAGATACGCAGTATTTT. The encoded protein is CSAPHGTSGGLGDTQYF.

The genes are TRBV5-6 and TRBJ2-4; the match to TRBD2 covers 9 bases. The CDR3 has 15 amino acids. V was clipped by 2 bases and J by 6 bases; unmatched bases: 6. CDR1 and CDR2 (germline): SGHDT, YYEEEE. The chain's CDR3 is CASSFPSGVGNIQYF. CDR3 sequence (DNA): TGTGCCAGCAGCTTCCCTAGCGGGGTAGGAAACATTCAGTACTTC.

Only one count was recorded for this clonotype. The rearrangement joins TRBV7-9 to TRBJ1-5, with D perhaps TRBD1 (6 bases). V was cut by 4 bases and J by 6 bases, with 19 bases left in between. Germline V lookup: CDR1 SEHNR, CDR2 FQNEAQ (reference sequence). The CDR3 extends over 16 amino acids. CDR3 bases: TGTGCCAGCAGCTCTACCGGGACATCCCCGGGTCAGCCCCAGCATTTT. Protein product: CASSSTGTSPGQPQHF.

This clonotype was found once. The chain uses TRBV5-4 and TRBJ2-1; 11 nucleotides agree with TRBD2. The J segment lost 4 bases and the V segment lost 1 base, leaving 13 bases of the junction unmatched. This CDR3 comprises 19 residues. The germline CDR1 and CDR2 sequences are SGHNT and YYREEE (reference sequence). CDR3 in amino acids: CASSLRTSGLRTSYNEQFF. The DNA for the CDR3 is TGTGCCAGCAGCTTGCGGACTAGCGGGCTTAGGACATCGTACAATGAGCAGTTCTTC.

V is TRBV15 and J is TRBJ1-1; no reliable D call. The CDR3 sequence is 13 residues long. CDR1 and CDR2 (germline): LNHNV, YYDKDF (reference sequence). Trimming left V 0 bases short and J 11 bases short, with 13 bases between. As DNA, the CDR3 is TGTGCCACCAGCAGAGATCTCGAGGTTAGGGCTTTCTTT. It is translated as CATSRDLEVRAFF.

This chain connects TRBV6-2 or TRBV6-3 to TRBJ2-1, with D unclear. The CDR3 length is 13 residues. V dropped 2 bases and J dropped 5 bases, with 7 bases sitting between them. Germline CDR1 MNHEY, CDR2 SVGEGT. The CDR3 region is CASSYPLHNEQFF. In DNA form, the CDR3 reads TGTGCCAGCAGTTACCCGCTTCACAATGAGCAGTTCTTC.

The rearrangement links TRBV28 to TRBJ2-7; no firm D call. Per germline, CDR1 MDHEN and CDR2 SYDVKM. The CDR3 is 15 amino acids. The ends were cut back, 9 bases at V and 5 bases at J, with 23 bases in the middle. CDR3: CASSDVWVGVHEQYF. The DNA for the CDR3 is TGTGCCAGTAGTGATGTGTGGGTTGGGGTCCACGAGCAGTACTTC.

The chain uses TRBV15 and TRBJ2-5; 7 nucleotides line up with TRBD2. After removal of 3 bases from V and 5 bases from J, the junction contained 0 bases not matched to a gene. Germline loops: CDR1 LNHNV, CDR2 YYDKDF (reference sequence). This CDR3 contains 12 residues. Here the CDR3 reads CATSSGGETQYF. The CDR3 DNA sequence: TGTGCCACCAGCAGCGGGGGGGAGACCCAGTACTTC. Filled out from reference TRBV15 and TRBJ2-5, the complete variable domain reads DAMVIQNPRYQVTQFGKPVTLSCSQTLNHNVMYWYQQKSSQAPKLLFHYYDKDFNNEADTPDNFQSRRPNTSFCFLDIRSPGLGDTAMYLCATSSGGETQYFGPGTRLLVL.

This sequence joins TRBV13 and TRBJ2-2, with D possibly TRBD2 on 6 matching bases. Deletions cut 5 bases from V and 0 bases from J, with 16 bases between. CDR3 length equals 17 residues. CDR1 and CDR2 from the germline V gene are PRHDT and FYEKMQ (reference sequence). Written as DNA, the CDR3 is TGTGCCAGCAGCCCCGGTCCTAGCGTCGCGAACACCGGGGAGCTGTTTTTT. It translates to CASSPGPSVANTGELFF.

V gene TRBV4-1 combines with J gene TRBJ2-5; D could derive from TRBD1 or TRBD2 (5 bases each). V lost 1 base and J 5 bases, leaving 8 bases between the germline ends. Germline CDR1 and CDR2: MGHRA and YSYEKL. There are 13 residues in the CDR3. The CDR3 loop reads CASSQAGRETQYF. Here the CDR3 DNA reads TGCGCCAGCAGCCAAGCGGGGCGGGAGACCCAGTACTTC.

The V call is TRBV7-9, the J call TRBJ2-3; D is unclear. The V gene's germline CDR1 is SEHNR and CDR2 FQNEAQ (reference sequence). The V end was cut by 2 bases, the J end by 6 bases, with 6 bases between. The CDR3 contains 12 residues. The CDR3 region has the DNA TGTGCCAGCAGCTTATCAGACGATACGCAGTATTTT. This translates into CASSLSDDTQYF.

This chain links TRBV28 with TRBJ2-3; D possibly uses TRBD1 or TRBD2 (5 bases each). Germline-derived CDR1 and CDR2 are MDHEN and SYDVKM. The CDR3 spans 18 residues. V lost 2 bases and J 0 bases, leaving 18 bases between the germline ends. This CDR3 reads CASSLPSGTTRSTDTQYF. CDR3 coding DNA: TGTGCCAGCAGTTTACCATCCGGGACCACAAGAAGCACAGATACGCAGTATTTT.

The V call is TRBV28, the J call TRBJ1-2; 7 positions agree with TRBD1. The germline V gene encodes CDR1 MDHEN and CDR2 SYDVKM. Trimming cost V 4 bases and J 0 bases; bases outside gene matches: 14. The CDR3 runs 18 residues. CDR3 coding DNA: TGTGCCAGCAGTTCGCTTGGGACAGCCATGTTAGCTAACTATGGCTACACCTTC. Translated, it gives CASSSLGTAMLANYGYTF.

The chain links TRBV4-3 to TRBJ1-1; D perhaps matches TRBD1 (6 bases). Trimming left V 2 bases short and J 0 bases short, with 10 bases between. The CDR3 is 15 amino acids. CDR1 is LGHNA, CDR2 YSLEER, per germline. The CDR3 sequence is CASSQSDSLNTEAFF. Here the CDR3 DNA reads TGCGCCAGCAGCCAATCGGACAGCTTGAACACTGAAGCTTTCTTT.

The V gene is TRBV7-8, the J gene TRBJ2-7, with 15 positions matching TRBD2. CDR1 SGHVS and CDR2 FQNEAQ come from the germline V gene. V lost 5 bases, J lost 6 bases, and 5 bases stayed unmatched. The CDR3 runs 15 residues. DNA for the CDR3: TGTGCCAGCAGCCCCGGGACTAGCGGGGGGCTCGAGCAGTACTTC. Translation: CASSPGTSGGLEQYF. The full variable domain, in which reference TRBV7-8 and TRBJ2-7 provide the parts outside the CDR3, is GAGVSQSPRYKVAKRGQDVALRCDPISGHVSLFWYQQALGQGPEFLTYFQNEAQLDKSGLPSDRFFAERPEGSVSTLKIQRTQQEDSAVYLCASSPGTSGGLEQYFGPGTRLTVT.

This rearrangement joins TRBV29-1 to TRBJ1-2; the D gene is possibly TRBD1 (5 bases). CDR3 length: 18 residues. Trimming stripped 4 bases from V and 3 bases from J, with 27 bases between. CDR1 SQVTM and CDR2 ANQGSEA come from the germline V gene. The CDR3 spells CSVVGSLVTLTEDYGYTF. Here the CDR3 DNA reads TGCAGCGTTGTTGGAAGCCTCGTAACGTTGACAGAAGACTATGGCTACACCTTC. Together with reference TRBV29-1 and TRBJ1-2, the CDR3 gives the full variable domain: SAVISQKPSRDICQRGTSLTIQCQVDSQVTMMFWYRQQPGQSLTLIATANQGSEATYESGFVIDKFPISRPNLTFSTLTVSNMSPEDSSIYLCSVVGSLVTLTEDYGYTFGSGTRLTVV.

The CDR3 bases are TGCAGTGCTAGCGAGGGGACACGAAATAGCAATCAGCCCCAGCATTTT. It yields the protein CSASEGTRNSNQPQHF. The chain recombines TRBV20-1 with TRBJ1-5; a possible D gene is TRBD1 (6 bases). Between the trimmed V and J ends, which lost 3 bases and 0 bases, there was a span of 15 bases. Germline CDR1 is DFQATT and CDR2 is SNEGSKA (reference sequence). CDR3 length: 16 amino acids.

The rearrangement joins TRBV29-1 to TRBJ2-6; D is undetermined. The CDR3 spans 14 residues. Trimming shortened V by 7 bases and J by 1 base, and 11 bases separated the two germline ends. Per the germline V gene, CDR1 is SQVTM and CDR2 is ANQGSEA. DNA for the CDR3: TGCAGCGCCCAGTTGGGGTCTGGGGCCAACGTCCTGACTTTC. Protein: CSAQLGSGANVLTF.

V usage is TRBV20-1 and J usage is TRBJ1-2; D is unclear. This CDR3 has 13 residues. Trimming shortened V by 4 bases and J by 5 bases, and 14 bases separated the two germline ends. Germline V gene lookup returns CDR1 DFQATT and CDR2 SNEGSKA (reference sequence). The CDR3 sequence is CSATSPPGYGYTF. In DNA form, the CDR3 reads TGCAGTGCTACCTCCCCCCCGGGATATGGCTACACCTTC.

This clonotype was found once. J is TRBJ2-6 and V is TRBV25-1; 8 nucleotides line up with TRBD1. Trimming removed 1 base from V and 2 bases from J; junction bases left unmatched: 13. The CDR3 length is 20 residues. Germline V lookup: CDR1 MGHDK, CDR2 SYGVNS. CDR3 DNA: TGTGCCAGCAGTGAATCAACCCCAGCGGACAGGGCGACTGGGGCCAACGTCCTGACTTTC. Residues: CASSESTPADRATGANVLTF.

V is TRBV12-3 or TRBV12-4 and J is TRBJ2-5; 10 positions agree with TRBD2. The V and J ends lost 6 bases and 1 base, in that order; junction bases with no gene match: 2. The CDR3 covers 14 residues. Here the CDR3 reads CASRRTSGQETQYF. DNA for the CDR3: TGTGCCAGCAGGCGGACTAGCGGCCAAGAGACCCAGTACTTC.

The chain carries TRBV13 and TRBJ2-1; no definite D call. Trimming removed 5 bases at V and 13 bases at J, with 12 bases between. The length of the CDR3 is 11 residues. The V gene's germline CDR1 is PRHDT and CDR2 FYEKMQ (reference sequence). CDR3 DNA sequence: TGTGCCAGCAGCCCCGGAACTATCCAGTTCTTC. Protein sequence: CASSPGTIQFF.

The rearrangement uses TRBV29-1 and TRBJ2-1; D may be TRBD1 (5 bases). V dropped 2 bases and J dropped 6 bases, with 17 bases sitting between them. Germline CDR1 and CDR2: SQVTM and ANQGSEA. The CDR3 has 15 amino acids. CDR3 DNA: TGCAGCGTTGAAAAGCGACAGTCGATTACCAATGAGCAGTTCTTC. Its translation is CSVEKRQSITNEQFF.

The chain combines TRBV12-3 or TRBV12-4 with TRBJ2-5, with D possibly called TRBD1 or TRBD2 (5 bases each). The V end was cut by 4 bases, the J end by 3 bases, with 12 bases between. This CDR3 is built from 14 residues. The CDR3 DNA is TGTGCCAGCAGTTGGGGGAGATCGAAAGAGACCCAGTACTTC. Encoded protein: CASSWGRSKETQYF.